A selection of T cell receptor beta chains follows, all from one sample in a study of identical twins. TCRdb recomputed calls from the 5' RACE reads with MiXCR, one row per CDR3 protein. The table has approximately 670,000 distinct CDR3 sequences, 5.5% to 7.5% seen once. The specimen was naive T cells sorted from blood. The receptor set was obtained from a man aged 18 to 29 in good health. Each CDR3 is given with its conserved first and last residue. The D gene is left open where the match is weak. Clone size appears in some rows only: once, few, many, or a class for an expanded clone.

d_gene	abundance	v_gene	j_gene	CDR3aa	CDR3nt
-	few	TRBV27	TRBJ1-5	CASRPAIGPQHF	TGTGCCAGCAGGCCAGCTATAGGGCCCCAGCATTTT
-	-	TRBV12-3/TRBV12-4	TRBJ2-1	CASRRGGGRDNEQFF	TGTGCCAGCAGAAGGGGGGGGGGCAGGGACAATGAGCAGTTCTTC
TRBD2	many	TRBV11-2	TRBJ2-4	CASSLSQPSGSTKNIQYF	TGTGCCAGCAGCTTATCTCAGCCTAGCGGGAGTACCAAAAACATTCAGTACTTC
TRBD2	-	TRBV14	TRBJ2-7	CASSPTGLAGLYEQYF	TGTGCCAGCAGCCCGACTGGGCTAGCGGGACTTTACGAGCAGTACTTC
-	many	TRBV7-2	TRBJ2-1	CASSPFEFNEQFF	TGTGCCAGCAGCCCTTTTGAATTCAATGAGCAGTTCTTC
TRBD2	few	TRBV7-2	TRBJ2-7	CASSPGGKWYEQYF	TGTGCCAGCAGCCCGGGGGGGAAGTGGTACGAGCAGTACTTC
-	-	TRBV7-9	TRBJ2-5	CASILRDGQETQYF	TGTGCCAGCATTCTCCGGGACGGCCAAGAGACCCAGTACTTC
-	many	TRBV7-9	TRBJ2-3	CASSSITDTQYF	TGTGCCAGCAGCTCTATCACAGATACGCAGTATTTT
-	many	TRBV7-2	TRBJ1-5	CASSFETGFQPQHF	TGTGCCAGCAGCTTCGAAACAGGGTTTCAGCCCCAGCATTTT
TRBD2	many	TRBV5-1	TRBJ2-1	CASSQGLAGGDEQFF	TGCGCCAGCAGCCAAGGACTAGCGGGGGGCGATGAGCAGTTCTTC
-	many	TRBV11-1	TRBJ2-2	CASSLAVGTGELFF	TGTGCCAGCAGCTTAGCTGTGGGCACCGGGGAGCTGTTTTTT
-	many	TRBV12-3/TRBV12-4	TRBJ1-2	CASSLGDRSYTF	TGTGCCAGCAGTTTGGGAGACAGGAGCTACACCTTC
TRBD1	few	TRBV24-1	TRBJ1-5	CATSDSTGGYQPQHF	TGTGCCACCAGTGACTCGACAGGGGGTTATCAGCCCCAGCATTTT
TRBD1	few	TRBV15	TRBJ2-2	CATSRGTPQGANTGELFF	TGTGCCACCAGCAGAGGAACACCGCAGGGGGCCAACACCGGGGAGCTGTTTTTT
TRBD2	many	TRBV12-3/TRBV12-4	TRBJ2-3	CASRPLAGGPDTDTQYF	TGTGCCAGCAGGCCCCTAGCGGGAGGGCCTGACACAGATACGCAGTATTTT
-	many	TRBV29-1	TRBJ1-1	CSVVTDRPEAFF	TGCAGCGTTGTTACCGATCGCCCTGAAGCTTTCTTT
-	many	TRBV12-3/TRBV12-4	TRBJ2-1	CASSQRIPSYNEQFF	TGTGCCAGCAGCCAACGGATCCCTTCCTACAATGAGCAGTTCTTC
-	many	TRBV29-1	TRBJ2-1	CSVRGRLYNEQFF	TGCAGCGTTCGTGGCAGACTGTACAATGAGCAGTTCTTC
TRBD2	-	TRBV19	TRBJ2-2	CASSPPPGLAHTGELFF	TGTGCCAGTAGTCCCCCACCGGGACTAGCGCACACCGGGGAGCTGTTTTTT
-	few	TRBV20-1	TRBJ2-1	CSASDTQANEQFF	TGCAGTGCTTCTGACACCCAGGCCAATGAGCAGTTCTTC
TRBD1	-	TRBV12-3/TRBV12-4	TRBJ2-7	CASSLIAGTGPWEQYF	TGTGCCAGCAGTTTAATAGCCGGGACAGGTCCGTGGGAGCAGTACTTC
-	many	TRBV7-3	TRBJ2-2	CASSPSSLLTGELFF	TGTGCCAGCAGCCCCTCCAGTCTCCTCACCGGGGAGCTGTTTTTT
TRBD1	few	TRBV18	TRBJ1-4	CASSPGQPNEKLFF	TGTGCCAGCTCACCGGGACAGCCTAATGAAAAACTGTTTTTT
-	many	TRBV4-3	TRBJ1-4	CASSQEPKMSSNEKLFF	TGCGCCAGCAGCCAAGAGCCGAAAATGAGCTCTAATGAAAAACTGTTTTTT
-	many	TRBV12-3/TRBV12-4	TRBJ1-2	CASSMDGAYGYTF	TGTGCCAGCAGTATGGACGGTGCCTATGGCTACACCTTC
-	-	TRBV7-2	TRBJ2-3	CASSPVKAVDTQYF	TGTGCCAGCAGCCCCGTTAAGGCCGTAGATACGCAGTATTTT
-	few	TRBV7-2	TRBJ2-5	CASSLGGSRGYF	TGTGCCAGCAGCTTAGGGGGCTCACGTGGATACTTC
-	-	TRBV18	TRBJ2-3	CASSPGRRTSTDTQYF	TGTGCCAGCTCACCCGGCAGAAGAACTAGCACAGATACGCAGTATTTT
-	many	TRBV20-1	TRBJ1-1	CSARDPGVNTEAFF	TGCAGTGCTAGAGATCCAGGGGTGAACACTGAAGCTTTCTTT
-	-	TRBV7-9	TRBJ2-2	CASSLEVATNTGELFF	TGTGCCAGCAGCTTAGAGGTCGCGACAAACACCGGGGAGCTGTTTTTT
-	few	TRBV4-2	TRBJ2-1	CASSLHGQQNEQFF	TGTGCCAGCAGCCTTCACGGACAGCAAAATGAGCAGTTCTTC
-	few	TRBV11-2	TRBJ1-4	CASSPRTGAWGNEKLFF	TGTGCCAGCAGCCCCCGGACGGGGGCGTGGGGGAATGAAAAACTGTTTTTT
-	few	TRBV7-6	TRBJ1-4	CASSLATDRATNEKLFF	TGTGCCAGCAGCTTAGCGACAGACCGGGCAACTAATGAAAAACTGTTTTTT
TRBD2	many	TRBV6-1	TRBJ2-5	CASNRLAGGRETQYF	TGTGCCAGCAATAGACTAGCGGGAGGGCGGGAGACCCAGTACTTC
-	-	TRBV5-1	TRBJ1-1	CASSLMGSGAMNTEAFF	TGCGCCAGCAGCTTGATGGGCAGTGGGGCCATGAACACTGAAGCTTTCTTT